This record looks at one T cell receptor beta chain sequence and its context. From the germline J gene comes the end of the CDR3, since the read stops 3 residues before it. Assay: immunoSEQ multiplex PCR; the TCRdb copy retains only in-frame clones and omits some. Reported are around 40,000 clones; the ten largest clones contain 6.4%. The junction had 7 bases not matched to a gene; V was cut back by 1 base and J by 5 bases. CDR3 size: 17 residues. Germline loops: CDR1 SQVTM, CDR2 ANQGSEA. This sample was taken from a study of T cells in women clearing cervical HPV infection. Overall study context: Women with histologically confirmed HPV16-related CIN3 or worse, 2 with invasive cancer, served as cases.

The clonotype comes from a woman between 18 and 69 years old with a cervical HPV16 infection that either progressed to CIN3+ or cleared (not recorded which). The sequenced sample was blood buffy coat. This rearrangement joins TRBV29-1 to TRBJ2-1; the match to TRBD2 covers 14 bases. CDR3 protein: CSVEGGLAGGGHNEQFF. The CDR3 bases that were read are TGCAGCGTTGAAGGAGGACTAGCGGGAGGCGGACACAATGAG.